This TCR beta chain was identified in a study of blood T cell repertoires in COVID-19. Background on the study: T cells, B-cell-depleted T cells, or PBMCs provided the cDNA or gDNA that served as material.

The CDR3 spans 13 residues. Between the trimmed V and J ends, which lost 5 bases and 0 bases, there was a span of 7 bases. Germline CDR1 reads SGHTA; CDR2 reads FQGNSA. Authors' methods: Reference gene primers were amplified, and this amplification served to estimate nucleated cell counts. Produced via immunoSEQ multiplex PCR; TCRdb's table is partial and in-frame only. The V and J calls and the clone size are those of that table, but D and trimming were determined from the DNA. Among under 150,000 clones listed, approximately 86% were seen once. Participants' own reports of clinical history determined their cohort assignment. Cohort 3 donors counted as recovered after two negative PCRs, clearance, or resolved symptoms.

The sample comprised PBMCs or T cells enriched from blood (not recorded which). V is TRBV7-2 and J is TRBJ1-2; D not certain. The clonotype originates from a woman aged 45-60 years who had recovered from COVID-19. The CDR3 DNA follows: TGTGCCAGCAGCGGTAGAGCTAACTATGGCTACACCTTC. Translating gives CASSGRANYGYTF.